This T cell receptor (beta chain) derives from a study of cytomegalovirus exposure and HLA in healthy donors. 60 Vbeta and 13 Jbeta primers were used in PCR. Clones were sequenced by immunoSEQ multiplex PCR, and TCRdb holds only the in-frame ones, with some missing. The sample consists of approximately 140,000 clones, 63% of them appearing once. Details on this clone: What it binds is not known.

V was clipped by 5 bases and J by 0 bases; unmatched bases: 5. The CDR3 sequence is 16 residues long. Germline-derived CDR1 and CDR2 are SSHAT and FNYEAQ (reference sequence). General study points: Further analysis was carried out later, and it showed several of the most significant clusters appearing linked to common viral pathogens. Reports described diagnosis of cytomegalovirus status by the classifier as highly specific and sensitive.

Sequencing was carried out using PBMCs. V is TRBV7-7 and J is TRBJ1-1; 11 positions match TRBD1. This TCR was sampled from a woman in her fifties or sixties in good health and CMV-seropositive. In DNA, the CDR3 is TGTGCCAGCAGCCCCTGGACAGGGGGCATGAACACTGAAGCTTTCTTT. As protein: CASSPWTGGMNTEAFF.